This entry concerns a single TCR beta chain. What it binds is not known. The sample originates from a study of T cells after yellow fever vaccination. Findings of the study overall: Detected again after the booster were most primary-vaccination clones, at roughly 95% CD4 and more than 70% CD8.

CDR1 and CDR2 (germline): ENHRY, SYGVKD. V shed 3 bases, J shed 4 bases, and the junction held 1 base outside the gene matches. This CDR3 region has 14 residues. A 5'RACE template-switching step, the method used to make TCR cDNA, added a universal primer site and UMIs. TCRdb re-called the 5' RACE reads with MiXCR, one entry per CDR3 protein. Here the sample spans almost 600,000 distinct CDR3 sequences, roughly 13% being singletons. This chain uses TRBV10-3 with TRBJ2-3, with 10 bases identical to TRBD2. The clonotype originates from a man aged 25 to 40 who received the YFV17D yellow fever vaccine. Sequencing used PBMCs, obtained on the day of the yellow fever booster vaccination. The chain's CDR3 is CAISDGLAADTQYF. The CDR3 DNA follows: TGTGCCATCAGTGACGGACTAGCGGCAGATACGCAGTATTTT.